Below, 17 T cell receptor beta chains from the same sample are listed, as sequenced in a study of molecular identifiers for immune sequencing clone quantification. TCRdb re-derived calls from the PCR reads in MiXCR, one entry per CDR3 protein. The table lists over 85,000 distinct CDR3 sequences, around 30% of them singletons. The sequenced sample was naive CD8+ T cells from blood, with Jurkat cell RNA spiked in. The subset was: FACS-sorted CD8+CD4-CCR7+CD45RA+ naive T cells. These receptors were taken from a human donor in good health. Some libraries in this study had Jurkat cell RNA spiked in.

In this sample, this clonotype turned up a few times. The rearrangement links TRBV28 to TRBJ2-1; TRBD2 aligns across 11 bases. With V trimmed by 2 bases and J by 3 bases, 0 bases remained unmatched. Germline V CDR1 and CDR2: MDHEN, SYDVKM. This CDR3 spans 15 amino acids. Written as DNA, the CDR3 is TGTGCCAGCAGTTTAGGGACTAGCGGCTACAATGAGCAGTTCTTC. It specifies CASSLGTSGYNEQFF.

The rearrangement links TRBV4-3 to TRBJ2-7, with TRBD1 identical over 8 bases. The CDR3 length is 15 residues. Germline V gives CDR1 LGHNA, CDR2 YSLEER. The J segment lost 5 bases and the V segment lost 1 base, leaving 7 bases of the junction unmatched. The DNA for the CDR3 is TGCGCCAGCAGCCAAGTCAGGGGGCTATACAACGAGCAGTACTTC. Translation gives CASSQVRGLYNEQYF.

Details on this clonotype: With a much larger clone just one base away, this may be a read error. The rearrangement uses TRBV14 and TRBJ1-1, with 9 positions matching TRBD1. The CDR3 contains 13 residues. In germline, CDR1 is SGHDN, CDR2 FVKESK. The CDR3 DNA reads TGTGCCAGCAGCCGCTGGACAGGGGCTGAAGCTCTCTTT. The encoded protein is CASSRWTGAEALF.

In its sample, this clonotype was seen many times. This chain links TRBV7-7 with TRBJ2-5, with D tentatively TRBD2 (6 bases). V was trimmed by 5 bases and J by 4 bases, leaving 11 bases between them. This CDR3 has 13 amino acids. The germline V gene encodes CDR1 SSHAT and CDR2 FNYEAQ (reference sequence). The CDR3 loop reads CASSRRRGETQYF. CDR3 DNA: TGTGCCAGCAGCCGCAGGCGGGGAGAGACCCAGTACTTC. Based on the CDR3 plus reference TRBV7-7 and TRBJ2-5, the full variable domain is GAGVSQSPRYKVTKRGQDVTLRCDPISSHATLYWYQQALGQGPEFLTYFNYEAQPDKSGLPSDRFSAERPEGSISTLTIQRTEQRDSAMYRCASSRRRGETQYFGPGTRLLVL.

There are a few counts of this clonotype. The CDR3 region is CASGGEQFF. DNA of the CDR3: TGTGCCAGCGGGGGTGAGCAGTTCTTC. The V call is TRBV6-2 or TRBV6-3, the J call TRBJ2-1; D is perhaps TRBD1 or TRBD2 (5 bases each). CDR3 length equals 9 residues. In germline, CDR1 is MNHEY, CDR2 SVGEGT. Trimming cost V 8 bases and J 9 bases, with 5 bases left between them.

The genes are TRBV5-6 and TRBJ2-7; maybe TRBD2 (5 bases). Trimming pared 4 bases from V and 9 bases from J, leaving 14 bases between. This CDR3 contains 12 residues. Germline V gene lookup returns CDR1 SGHDT and CDR2 YYEEEE. CDR3 sequence reads: CASSPGSLGQYF. For the CDR3, the DNA is TGTGCCAGCAGCCCGGGGTCCTTGGGGCAGTACTTC.

This clonotype occurred many times. CDR3: CSVVAENTGELFF. CDR3 coding DNA: TGCAGCGTTGTAGCAGAAAACACCGGGGAGCTGTTTTTT. V is TRBV29-1 and J is TRBJ2-2; D gene unclear. CDR3 length: 13 residues. The V gene's germline CDR1 is SQVTM and CDR2 ANQGSEA. V was shortened by 4 bases and J by 2 bases, with 8 bases between the two germline ends.

The rearrangement uses TRBV20-1 and TRBJ1-5; D is unresolved. This CDR3 region has 17 residues. Germline lookup yields CDR1 DFQATT and CDR2 SNEGSKA (reference sequence). V lost 1 base and J lost 0, with 16 bases in between. This chain's CDR3 is CSARAGWRDYSNQPQHF. The CDR3 nucleotides read TGCAGTGCTAGAGCCGGGTGGCGAGATTATAGCAATCAGCCCCAGCATTTT.

The table lists this clonotype with a few counts. This rearrangement joins TRBV9 to TRBJ2-3; D unclear. Germline loops: CDR1 SGDLS, CDR2 YYNGEE. The CDR3 totals 16 residues. V was clipped by 0 bases and J by 1 base, with 12 bases between them. For the CDR3, the DNA is TGTGCCAGCAGCGTAGCTACTGCCTGGGGCACAGATACGCAGTATTTT. Translating gives CASSVATAWGTDTQYF.

The gene calls are TRBV20-1 and TRBJ2-3, with 8 bases matching TRBD2. The CDR3 has 15 residues. Germline trimming cut 0 bases from V and 1 base from J; bases unmatched to any gene: 3. CDR1 and CDR2 from the germline V gene are DFQATT and SNEGSKA (reference sequence). DNA of the CDR3: TGCAGTGCTAGAGATTGGCGGGAGGGCACAGATACGCAGTATTTT. Translating gives CSARDWREGTDTQYF.

A few counts support this clonotype. CDR3 in amino acids: CASSAAEGVVQYF. CDR3 in DNA: TGTGCCAGCAGCGCGGCAGAAGGGGTTGTGCAGTACTTC. This chain connects TRBV9 to TRBJ2-7; tentative D call: TRBD1 (5 bases). Trimming pared 3 bases from V and 9 bases from J, leaving 16 bases between. This CDR3 is built from 13 residues. Germline V gene sequence: CDR1 SGDLS, CDR2 YYNGEE.

V is TRBV7-9 and J is TRBJ2-3; D is uncertain. Germline V gene lookup returns CDR1 SEHNR and CDR2 FQNEAQ (reference sequence). The CDR3 spans 16 residues. Trimming stripped 1 base from V and 2 bases from J, with 13 bases between. CDR3 residues: CASSLEVNRPTDTQYF. The CDR3 nucleotides are TGTGCCAGCAGCTTAGAAGTGAACCGCCCCACAGATACGCAGTATTTT.

This clonotype was counted a single time. This sequence may be a read error, since a much larger clone differs from it by one base. The chain is built from TRBV4-3 and TRBJ1-2; unclear D gene. The CDR3 runs 13 residues. Germline V gene sequence: CDR1 LGHNA, CDR2 YSLEER. Trimming took off 5 bases at V and 2 bases at J, with 9 bases between the two ends. The CDR3 coding sequence is TGCGCCAGCAGCTCAGGCATCAACTATGGCTACACCTTC. It encodes CASSSGINYGYTF.

This clonotype came up many times. This sequence joins TRBV28 and TRBJ2-5; maybe TRBD2 (6 bases). The CDR3 extends over 14 amino acids. The ends were cut back, 6 bases at V and 5 bases at J, with 16 bases in the middle. Germline CDR1 and CDR2: MDHEN and SYDVKM. CDR3 protein: CASRGGAEVETQYF. The CDR3 DNA follows: TGTGCCAGCAGGGGCGGGGCAGAGGTGGAGACCCAGTACTTC.

This clonotype was counted many times. The chain has TRBV2 and TRBJ1-1; D might be TRBD1 (5 bases). This CDR3 has 15 amino acids. The V end was cut by 4 bases, the J end by 3 bases, with 15 bases between. The germline V gene encodes CDR1 SNHLY and CDR2 FYNNEI. The CDR3 nucleotides are TGTGCCAGCAGTGGGGGCGGGGTGGTGGACACTGAAGCTTTCTTT. Its protein is CASSGGGVVDTEAFF.

There are many counts of this clonotype. The chain employs TRBV29-1 and TRBJ2-4; D uncertain. The CDR3 has 13 amino acids. Germline CDR1 reads SQVTM; CDR2 reads ANQGSEA. V was pared by 8 bases and J by 0 bases, with 11 bases between. The CDR3 protein is CSLATRAKNIQYF. The CDR3 DNA sequence: TGCAGCCTTGCGACCCGAGCCAAAAACATTCAGTACTTC.

The CDR3 sequence is CASSGLGAQETQYF. CDR3 bases: TGTGCCAGCAGTGGGCTAGGGGCCCAAGAGACCCAGTACTTC. V is TRBV28 and J is TRBJ2-5; D is possibly TRBD1 (5 bases). CDR3 length equals 14 residues. Trimming pared 5 bases from V and 1 base from J, leaving 11 bases between. Germline V gives CDR1 MDHEN, CDR2 SYDVKM.